The 8 T cell receptor beta chains given below trace back to one sample, sequenced in a study of CD8+ T cells in alopecia areata (dated 2018 in TCRdb). Library creation used the immunoSEQ multiplex PCR assay. To provide template for TCR sequencing, every sample had RNA extracted and reverse transcribed into cDNA. Held by TCRdb, this immuneACCESS table contains in-frame sequences only and omits some clones. Under half of the omission traces to an unresolved V gene where checked; the cause of the rest is unknown. The sample contains about 150,000 clones, roughly 44% of them found a single time. The top ten constitute approximately 6.6% of the sample. Material: CD4+ T cells sorted from blood. The receptors were sampled from a human donor with alopecia areata.

This clone was seen a handful of times. V is TRBV7-8 and J is TRBJ2-1, with a weak D call TRBD1 (5 bases). Germline lookup yields CDR1 SGHVS and CDR2 FQNEAQ. The CDR3 spans 14 residues. Trimming shortened V by 4 bases and J by 4 bases, and 11 bases separated the two germline ends. CDR3 protein: CASSSRTGYNEQFF. The CDR3 DNA reads TGTGCCAGCAGCTCCCGCACAGGTTACAATGAGCAGTTCTTC.

This clone was seen only a few times. The chain recombines TRBV7-9 with TRBJ2-7; D possibly corresponds to TRBD2 (5 bases). Germline values: CDR1 SEHNR, CDR2 FQNEAQ (reference sequence). CDR3 length: 15 residues. V was trimmed by 5 bases and J by 2 bases, leaving 16 bases between them. The CDR3 loop reads CASSPRVARTYEQYF. DNA of the CDR3: TGTGCCAGCAGCCCCCGGGTAGCGAGAACCTACGAGCAGTACTTC.

Turning to this clone: One end of the junction is discordant with germline, which a read error may explain. The chain links TRBV14 to TRBJ2-7, with D perhaps TRBD1 (5 bases). Germline CDR1 is SGHDN and CDR2 is FVKESK. The CDR3 extends over 13 amino acids. The CDR3 sequence: CASSQESGYAQYF. Written as DNA, the CDR3 is TGTGCCAGCAGCCAAGAATCAGGGTACGCGCAGTACTTC.

This clone has just a few counts. V and J are TRBV29-1 and TRBJ2-3; D remains unclear. This CDR3 has 15 amino acids. V lost 6 bases and J lost 0, with 16 bases in between. The germline gives CDR1 SQVTM, CDR2 ANQGSEA. DNA of the CDR3: TGCAGCGTCATCTTGTCAGCGTCTAGCACAGATACGCAGTATTTT. Translated: CSVILSASSTDTQYF.

This clone has a handful of counts. V and J are TRBV29-1 and TRBJ2-1; D might be TRBD2 (6 bases). V lost 7 bases, J lost 5 bases, and 9 bases lay in between. Germline V gene lookup returns CDR1 SQVTM and CDR2 ANQGSEA. The CDR3 loop spans 11 amino acids. CDR3 in DNA: TGCAGCGGGGACTTTGACAATGAGCAGTTCTTC. Its protein product is CSGDFDNEQFF.

The V gene is TRBV30, the J gene TRBJ2-5, with 7 bases aligning to TRBD1. Germline V gives CDR1 GTSNPN, CDR2 SVGIG (reference sequence). V dropped 8 bases and J dropped 5; count of bases not matched to a gene: 5. CDR3 length: 11 amino acids. The CDR3 region is CATTGRETQYF. CDR3 sequence (DNA): TGTGCCACGACAGGGCGCGAGACCCAGTACTTC. Looking up the rest from reference TRBV30 and TRBJ2-5 gives the full variable domain: SQTIHQWPATLVQPVGSPLSLECTVEGTSNPNLYWYRQAAGRGLQLLFYSVGIGQISSEVPQNLSASRPQDRQFILSSKKLLLSDSGFYLCATTGRETQYFGPGTRLLVL.

CDR3 sequence: CASSEIQGAAQHF. In nucleotides, the CDR3 is TGTGCCAGCAGTGAGATCCAGGGGGCAGCCCAGCATTTT. V usage is TRBV25-1 and J usage is TRBJ1-5, with TRBD1 identical over 8 bases. CDR3 length: 13 amino acids. The junction had 6 bases not matched to a gene; V was cut back by 3 bases and J by 11 bases. Germline assignment: CDR1 MGHDK and CDR2 SYGVNS. Full variable domain (rest looked up from reference TRBV25-1 and TRBJ1-5): EADIYQTPRYLVIGTGKKITLECSQTMGHDKMYWYQQDPGMELHLIHYSYGVNSTEKGDLSSESTVSRIRTEHFPLTLESARPSHTSQYLCASSEIQGAAQHFGDGTRLSIL.

The CDR3 DNA follows: TGTGCCAGCAGTCCATGGGCCTCAATGAACACTGAAGCTTTCTTT. Its translation: CASSPWASMNTEAFF. The chain carries TRBV28 and TRBJ1-1; no firm D call. Germline CDR1 reads MDHEN; CDR2 reads SYDVKM. This CDR3 comprises 15 residues. Between the trimmed V and J ends, which lost 5 bases and 0 bases, there was a span of 13 bases.